The source of this T cell receptor beta chain is a study of beta chain features in type 1 diabetes. Study-wide results and limits: Moderate but significant shortening of TCRB CDR3s was recorded in all four CD4+ subsets from Type 1 diabetes patients.

CDR1 and CDR2 from the germline V gene are LGHNT and FRNRAP. The CDR3 runs to 12 residues. Trimming cost V 2 bases and J 7 bases, with 8 bases left between them. TCRB transcripts that were expressed got sequenced, as all of the isolated RNA had been reverse transcribed. The study sequenced naive, central memory and regulatory T cell samples to an average of approximately 3.5 million reads. Sequencing used immunoSEQ multiplex PCR; TCRdb keeps in-frame clones, though not all of them. The data show 640,000 or so clones, 13% seen once. This clone was seen a few times. Antigen: not known. Material for sequencing was naive CD4+ T cells from blood. V is TRBV12-5 and J is TRBJ1-2; D unclear. The receptor's source is a man aged 18 to 30 with type 1 diabetes. This CDR3 reads CASGLLRGGYTF. In nucleotides, the CDR3 is TGTGCTAGTGGTTTGCTCCGGGGTGGCTACACCTTC. The whole variable domain, filled in from reference TRBV12-5 and TRBJ1-2, reads DARVTQTPRHKVTEMGQEVTMRCQPILGHNTVFWYRQTMMQGLELLAYFRNRAPLDDSGMPKDRFSAEMPDATLATLKIQPSEPRDSAVYFCASGLLRGGYTFGSGTRLTVV.